The TCR beta chain under discussion was sequenced for a study of blood T cell repertoires in COVID-19. Study in general: The analysed material was cDNA or gDNA that came from T cells, B-cell-depleted T cells, or PBMCs.

Individuals aged roughly 18 to 100 years were recruited from roughly 23 US areas. Participants' own reports of clinical history determined their cohort assignment. In germline, CDR1 is KGHDR, CDR2 SFDVKD. The CDR3 spans 14 residues. V lost 6 bases, J lost 5 bases, and 3 bases stayed unmatched. Profiling relied on immunoSEQ multiplex PCR, and the TCRdb table lists in-frame clones only, not all of them. The data hold about 270,000 clones, with about nine tenths observed a single time. The specimen was PBMCs or T cells enriched from blood (not recorded which). V is TRBV24-1 and J is TRBJ1-4; 9 nucleotides line up with TRBD1. The receptor was isolated from a man aged 18 to 29 who had recovered from COVID-19. This chain's CDR3 is CATSSGTGNEKLFF. In nucleotides, the CDR3 is TGTGCCACCAGTTCCGGGACAGGGAATGAAAAACTGTTTTTT.